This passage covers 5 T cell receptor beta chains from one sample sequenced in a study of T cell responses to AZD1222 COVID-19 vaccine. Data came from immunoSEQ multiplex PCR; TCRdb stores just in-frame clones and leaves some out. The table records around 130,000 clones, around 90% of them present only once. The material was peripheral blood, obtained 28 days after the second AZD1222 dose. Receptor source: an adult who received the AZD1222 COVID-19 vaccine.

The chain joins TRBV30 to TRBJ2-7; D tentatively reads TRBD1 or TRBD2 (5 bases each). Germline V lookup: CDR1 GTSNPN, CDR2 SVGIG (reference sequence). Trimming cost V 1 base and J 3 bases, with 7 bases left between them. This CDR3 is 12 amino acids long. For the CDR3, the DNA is TGTGCCTGGAGTGGTGGGGGCTACGAGCAGTACTTC. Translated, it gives CAWSGGGYEQYF.

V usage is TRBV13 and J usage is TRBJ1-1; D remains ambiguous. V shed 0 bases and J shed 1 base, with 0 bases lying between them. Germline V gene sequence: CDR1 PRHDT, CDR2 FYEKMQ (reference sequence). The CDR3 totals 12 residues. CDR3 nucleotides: TGTGCCAGCAGCTTAGGGAACACTGAAGCTTTCTTT. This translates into CASSLGNTEAFF.

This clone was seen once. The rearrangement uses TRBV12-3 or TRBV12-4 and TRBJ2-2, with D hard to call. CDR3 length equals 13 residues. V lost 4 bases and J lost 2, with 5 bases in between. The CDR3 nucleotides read TGTGCCAGCAGTTCATCAAACACCGGGGAGCTGTTTTTT. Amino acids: CASSSSNTGELFF.

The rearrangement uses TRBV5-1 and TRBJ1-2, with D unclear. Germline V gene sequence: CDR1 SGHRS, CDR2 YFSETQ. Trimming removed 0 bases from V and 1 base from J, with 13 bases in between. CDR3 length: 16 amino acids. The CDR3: CASSLAPGLFNYGYTF. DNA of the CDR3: TGCGCCAGCAGCTTGGCCCCTGGACTCTTTAACTATGGCTACACCTTC.

The CDR3, as DNA: TGTGCCAGCAGGGCCGGGTACTATGGCTACACCTTC. This translates into CASRAGYYGYTF. This sequence joins TRBV28 and TRBJ1-2, with no clear D. The CDR3 has 12 amino acids. V lost 6 bases and J 3 bases, leaving 8 bases between the germline ends. Germline V gene data show CDR1 as MDHEN and CDR2 as SYDVKM.